These 26 T cell receptor beta chains originate from one sample sequenced in a study of cytomegalovirus exposure and HLA in healthy donors. The PCR employed 60 Vbeta primers together with 13 Jbeta primers. Method: immunoSEQ multiplex PCR; TCRdb's copy keeps in-frame clones and lacks some. The sample lists over 80,000 clones, roughly 80% occurring once. The specimen sequenced was PBMCs. Receptor source: a man in his sixties in good health and CMV-seropositive.

This clone was seen only a few times. J is TRBJ2-7 and V is TRBV6-6, with D perhaps matching TRBD1 (6 bases). CDR1 is MNHNY and CDR2 is SVGAGI in the germline V gene (reference sequence). The CDR3 spans 15 residues. V lost 7 bases to trimming and J lost 0 bases, with 16 bases between them. The CDR3 coding sequence is TGTGCCAGCACCACCTCGGGCAGGGGCTCCTACGAGCAGTACTTC. Protein: CASTTSGRGSYEQYF.

This rearrangement joins TRBV15 to TRBJ2-3, with TRBD2 matching 7 bases. The CDR3 contains 14 residues. Losses at the gene ends were 5 bases for V and 2 bases for J; bases not matched to a gene: 4. The V gene's germline CDR1 is LNHNV and CDR2 YYDKDF (reference sequence). CDR3 residues: CATSSAGDTDTQYF. For the CDR3, the DNA is TGTGCCACCAGCTCCGCGGGGGACACAGATACGCAGTATTTT.

The rearrangement uses TRBV9 and TRBJ2-7; D gene ambiguous. Trimming left V 4 bases short and J 2 bases short, with 13 bases between. The CDR3 contains 14 residues. CDR1 is SGDLS, CDR2 YYNGEE, per germline. The CDR3 nucleotides are TGTGCCAGCAGCTCTACGCCCATTCCCTACGAGCAGTACTTC. It specifies CASSSTPIPYEQYF.

The chain combines TRBV7-8 with TRBJ2-5, with 7 bases aligning to TRBD2. Germline V lookup: CDR1 SGHVS, CDR2 FQNEAQ. The V gene end was trimmed by 5 bases and the J gene end by 1 base; junction bases not matched to a gene: 7. This CDR3 region has 15 residues. The CDR3 protein is CASSRLLAVQETQYF. CDR3 DNA: TGTGCCAGCAGCCGTTTGCTAGCGGTCCAAGAGACCCAGTACTTC.

This clone has a single count. The genes are TRBV7-8 and TRBJ2-3, with 10 positions matching TRBD2. V trimming: 3 bases; J trimming: 2 bases; junction bases outside the gene matches: 2. CDR1 is SGHVS, CDR2 FQNEAQ, per germline. The CDR3 spans 15 residues. The CDR3 reads CASSFSGGLTDTQYF. DNA for the CDR3: TGTGCCAGCAGCTTTAGCGGGGGGCTCACAGATACGCAGTATTTT. The full variable domain, with the rest looked up from reference TRBV7-8 and TRBJ2-3, is GAGVSQSPRYKVAKRGQDVALRCDPISGHVSLFWYQQALGQGPEFLTYFQNEAQLDKSGLPSDRFFAERPEGSVSTLKIQRTQQEDSAVYLCASSFSGGLTDTQYFGPGTRLTVL.

CDR3 loop: CASTHSTRGRMDEQYF. The DNA for the CDR3 is TGTGCCAGTACCCACTCAACGAGAGGGCGGATGGACGAGCAGTACTTC. The J gene is TRBJ2-7, the V gene TRBV19; D perhaps matches TRBD2 (5 bases). Germline CDR1 and CDR2: LNHDA and SQIVND (reference sequence). The CDR3 length is 16 residues. V shed 7 bases and J shed 5 bases, with 24 bases lying between them.

This sequence joins TRBV4-2 and TRBJ2-3; 11 nucleotides agree with TRBD2. The CDR3 has 17 amino acids. The V segment lost 3 bases and the J segment 1 base; nucleotides outside the gene matches: 6. Germline CDR1 and CDR2: LGHNA and YNFKEQ. The DNA for the CDR3 is TGTGCCAGCAGCCAGTCTAGCGGGGGGACCCGCACAGATACGCAGTATTTT. This encodes CASSQSSGGTRTDTQYF.

The CDR3, as DNA: TGTGCCAGCAGTGAATACCTCCGAGACACCTTC. Translated, it gives CASSEYLRDTF. The V gene is TRBV6-1, the J gene TRBJ1-2; unclear D gene. The germline CDR1 and CDR2 sequences are MNHNS and SASEGT. The CDR3 runs 11 residues. The V and J ends lost 2 bases and 12 bases respectively, with 10 bases between them.

About this clone: Other DNA sequences within the sample encode an identical CDR3. The rearrangement uses TRBV5-4 and TRBJ2-1, with TRBD1 matching 10 bases. V shed 3 bases and J 2 bases; nucleotides not matched to a gene: 11. From germline, CDR1 is SGHNT and CDR2 YYREEE (reference sequence). The CDR3 is made up of 18 amino acids. CDR3 sequence (DNA): TGTGCCAGCAGCTCCCCCCGGGACAGGGGAATCGCCTACAATGAGCAGTTCTTC. Its translation is CASSSPRDRGIAYNEQFF.

V gene TRBV30 combines with J gene TRBJ2-6, with D maybe TRBD2 (5 bases). In germline, CDR1 is GTSNPN, CDR2 SVGIG (reference sequence). The CDR3 spans 14 residues. V lost 0 bases and J 2 bases, leaving 5 bases between the germline ends. The CDR3 is CAWSVGAGANVLTF. The CDR3 coding sequence is TGTGCCTGGAGTGTCGGGGCTGGGGCCAACGTCCTGACTTTC.

CDR3 protein: CASSPSRVGQPQHF. CDR3 DNA: TGTGCCAGCTCACCGTCCAGGGTCGGACAGCCCCAGCATTTT. The V and J genes are TRBV18 and TRBJ1-5; maybe TRBD1 (5 bases). The V gene's germline CDR1 is KGHSH and CDR2 LQKENI. This CDR3 has 14 residues. Trimming cost V 3 bases and J 7 bases, with 13 bases left between them.

V usage is TRBV29-1 and J usage is TRBJ1-2, with 7 bases that match TRBD1. The CDR3 is 13 amino acids. In germline, CDR1 is SQVTM, CDR2 ANQGSEA. The J segment lost 6 bases and the V segment lost 1 base, leaving 5 bases of the junction unmatched. The CDR3 coding sequence is TGCAGCGTTGAAGTGGGACAGCCCCATGGCTACACCTTC. Translating it yields CSVEVGQPHGYTF.

The chain carries TRBV4-1 and TRBJ2-1; maybe TRBD2 (5 bases). V lost 1 base and J 10 bases, leaving 11 bases between the germline ends. The germline CDR1 and CDR2 sequences are MGHRA and YSYEKL. The CDR3 is 13 amino acids. DNA for the CDR3: TGCGCCAGCAGCCAAGGGTACGGACTGGAGCAGTTCTTC. Translation gives CASSQGYGLEQFF.

J is TRBJ2-1 and V is TRBV4-3, with TRBD2 as a possible D gene (7 bases). The CDR3 is 14 residues long. Germline V gene data show CDR1 as LGHNA and CDR2 as YSLEER. The V end lost 5 bases, the J end lost 5 bases, and 13 bases lay between the germline ends. CDR3 region: CASSETGGNNEQFF. The CDR3 nucleotides are TGCGCCAGCAGCGAGACGGGGGGCAACAATGAGCAGTTCTTC.

The genes are TRBV28 and TRBJ2-5, with D tentatively TRBD1 (6 bases). Germline-derived CDR1 and CDR2 are MDHEN and SYDVKM. This CDR3 contains 13 residues. V lost 6 bases to trimming and J lost 0 bases, with 8 bases between them. As DNA, the CDR3 is TGTGCCAGCAGGACAGGAAACCAAGAGACCCAGTACTTC. Its translation is CASRTGNQETQYF.

The rearrangement links TRBV13 to TRBJ2-5; 11 bases line up with TRBD1. Germline V gives CDR1 PRHDT, CDR2 FYEKMQ (reference sequence). J lost 4 bases, V lost 5 bases, and 12 bases had no gene match. The length of the CDR3 is 17 residues. The CDR3 region has the DNA TGTGCCAGCAGCAAAGGACAGGGGGCGACGCGTATAGAGACCCAGTACTTC. Translating gives CASSKGQGATRIETQYF.

This clone was picked up a small number of times. The genes are TRBV7-3 and TRBJ1-4; 7 nucleotides match TRBD1. This CDR3 is 15 amino acids long. Trimming at V came to 5 bases and at J to 7 bases, leaving 10 bases not matched to a gene. CDR1 SGHTA and CDR2 FQGTGA come from the germline V gene. CDR3 DNA: TGTGCCAGCAGCGTGACAGGGAGTTTCCGTGAAAAACTGTTTTTT. It codes for CASSVTGSFREKLFF.

With respect to this clone: Compared with germline, one end of the junction differs, possibly owing to a read error. The CDR3 is CSSSWNRGGFSYEQYF. In DNA, the CDR3 is TGTTCCAGCAGCTGGAACAGGGGGGGTTTCTCCTACGAGCAGTACTTC. V and J are TRBV7-9 and TRBJ2-7, with D tentatively TRBD1 (8 bases). CDR1 SEHNR and CDR2 FQNEAQ come from the germline V gene (reference sequence). The CDR3 has 16 residues.

The chain recombines TRBV11-2 with TRBJ2-1; 7 bases line up with TRBD1. The CDR3 spans 15 residues. With V trimmed by 5 bases and J by 5 bases, 9 bases remained unmatched. Per germline, CDR1 SGHAT and CDR2 FQNNGV. CDR3 residues: CASSTRQGSNNEQFF. The DNA for the CDR3 is TGTGCCAGCAGCACACGACAGGGTTCGAACAATGAGCAGTTCTTC.

The chain joins TRBV27 to TRBJ2-5, with D possibly TRBD2 on 7 matching bases. V lost 3 bases and J lost 5, with 13 bases in between. Germline V gene sequence: CDR1 MNHEY, CDR2 SMNVEV (reference sequence). The CDR3 length is 14 residues. The CDR3 nucleotides read TGTGCCAGCAGTTTGGCGGGGGCAGGGGAGACCCAGTACTTC. It specifies CASSLAGAGETQYF.

This chain joins TRBV5-1 and TRBJ1-2; TRBD1 matches 8 bases. V dropped 2 bases and J dropped 3; count of bases not matched to a gene: 3. The germline V gene encodes CDR1 SGHRS and CDR2 YFSETQ. This CDR3 is built from 14 residues. This chain's CDR3 is CASSLGQGYYGYTF. In nucleotides, the CDR3 is TGCGCCAGCAGCTTAGGACAGGGTTACTATGGCTACACCTTC.

This chain links TRBV6-5 with TRBJ1-4; tentatively, D is TRBD1 (5 bases). Trimming cost V 0 bases and J 10 bases, with 9 bases left between them. Germline assignment: CDR1 MNHEY and CDR2 SVGAGI. This CDR3 contains 13 residues. The CDR3 DNA is TGTGCCAGCAGTTACTCGCGGGACTCAAAACTGTTTTTT. Encoded protein: CASSYSRDSKLFF.

This rearrangement joins TRBV7-2 to TRBJ1-2; TRBD1 matches 9 bases. CDR1 SGHTA and CDR2 FQGNSA come from the germline V gene. The junction had 2 bases not matched to a gene; V was cut back by 8 bases and J by 7 bases. The CDR3 spans 11 residues. The DNA of the CDR3 is TGTGCCAGCGGACAGGGGTCTGGCTACACCTTC. Encoded protein: CASGQGSGYTF.

V gene TRBV4-1 combines with J gene TRBJ2-5; 9 bases align to TRBD2. Looked up from germline, CDR1 is MGHRA and CDR2 is YSYEKL. The CDR3 is made up of 14 amino acids. V gave up 4 bases and J gave up 5 bases; unmatched junction bases: 5. The CDR3 DNA sequence: TGCGCCAGCAGCCGCGGGGGGGGCGCGGAGACCCAGTACTTC. Translating gives CASSRGGGAETQYF.

V usage is TRBV7-2 and J usage is TRBJ2-7, with a possible D match to TRBD1 (6 bases). This CDR3 has 13 amino acids. Deletions cut 5 bases from V and 3 bases from J, with 11 bases between. CDR1 SGHTA and CDR2 FQGNSA come from the germline V gene. The CDR3 spells CASSPDRFYEQYF. CDR3 nucleotides: TGTGCCAGCAGCCCCGACAGGTTCTACGAGCAGTACTTC. Using reference TRBV7-2 and TRBJ2-7 for the parts outside the CDR3, the full variable domain is GAGVSQSPSNKVTEKGKDVELRCDPISGHTALYWYRQSLGQGLEFLIYFQGNSAPDKSGLPSDRFSAERTGGSVSTLTIQRTQQEDSAVYLCASSPDRFYEQYFGPGTRLTVT.

The gene calls are TRBV19 and TRBJ2-7; D perhaps matches TRBD2 (5 bases). Trimming pared 4 bases from V and 3 bases from J, leaving 13 bases between. CDR1 and CDR2 (germline): LNHDA, SQIVND (reference sequence). This CDR3 has 14 amino acids. The CDR3 DNA reads as TGTGCCAGTAGTACCGGGATCTCTAGCTACGAGCAGTACTTC. Its protein is CASSTGISSYEQYF.